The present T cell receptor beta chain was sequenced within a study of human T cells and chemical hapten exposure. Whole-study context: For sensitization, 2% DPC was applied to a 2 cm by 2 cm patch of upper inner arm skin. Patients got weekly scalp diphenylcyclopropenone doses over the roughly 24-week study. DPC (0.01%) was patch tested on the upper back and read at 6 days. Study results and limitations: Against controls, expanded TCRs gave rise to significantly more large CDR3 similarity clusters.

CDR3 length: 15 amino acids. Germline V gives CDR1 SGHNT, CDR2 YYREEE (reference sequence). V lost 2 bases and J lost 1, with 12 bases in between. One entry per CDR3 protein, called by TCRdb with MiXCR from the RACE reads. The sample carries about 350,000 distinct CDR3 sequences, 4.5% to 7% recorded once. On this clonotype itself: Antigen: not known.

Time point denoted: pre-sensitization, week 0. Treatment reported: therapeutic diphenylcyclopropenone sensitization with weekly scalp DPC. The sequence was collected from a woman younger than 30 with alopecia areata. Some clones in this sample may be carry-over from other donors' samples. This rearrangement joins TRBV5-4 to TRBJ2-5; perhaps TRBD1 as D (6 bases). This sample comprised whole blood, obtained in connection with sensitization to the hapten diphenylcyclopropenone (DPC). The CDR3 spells CASSFLAGAQETQYF. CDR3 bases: TGTGCCAGCAGCTTTTTAGCAGGGGCCCAAGAGACCCAGTACTTC.